This T cell receptor (beta chain) appears in the sequencing data of a study of cytomegalovirus exposure and HLA in healthy donors. Study at large: Among the 398 donors who were genotyped, over 70% fell in the genetic ancestry cluster that is associated with self-reported Caucasian donors.

From germline, CDR1 is SNHLY and CDR2 FYNNEI. Trimming shortened V by 8 bases and J by 0 bases, and 8 bases separated the two germline ends. The CDR3 extends over 13 amino acids. The PCR made use of 60 Vbeta and 13 Jbeta primers. Clones were read by immunoSEQ multiplex PCR, and TCRdb kept only the in-frame ones, dropping some. The sample lists 50,000 to 65,000 clones, about 80% occurring once. Study observations and caveats: Researchers catalogued 150 or so TCR beta chains as cytomegalovirus-associated. Analyses of presence/absence relied on an assumption of roughly uniform sequencing depth across donors.

Each donor was nominally healthy when sampled (though unrecorded immune exposures were likely). In the case of this clone: Its antigen is not known.

Sequencing used PBMCs. The chain recombines TRBV2 with TRBJ1-3, with D unclear. The source of this sequence is a man over 45 in good health and CMV-seropositive. The CDR3 bases are TGTGCCAGCCACCGGGACTCTGGAAACACCATATATTTT. Its translation is CASHRDSGNTIYF.